The T cell receptor beta chain under discussion was sequenced for a study of T cell responses to AZD1222 COVID-19 vaccine. Some clones are missing from TCRdb's copy, which holds only in-frame ones; the method was immunoSEQ multiplex PCR. Of tens of thousands of clones in the sample, about 88% were seen once. Germline loops: CDR1 SGHVS, CDR2 FQNEAQ. Trimming cost V 5 bases and J 0 bases; bases outside gene matches: 3. The CDR3 consists of 17 residues. The chain is built from TRBV7-8 and TRBJ2-3, with 15 bases lining up with TRBD2. This clonotype was obtained from an adult who received the AZD1222 COVID-19 vaccine. Sequences were derived from peripheral blood, sampled 28 days after the second AZD1222 dose. The CDR3 here is CASSSGTSGGSTDTQYF. DNA for the CDR3: TGTGCCAGCAGCAGCGGGACTAGCGGGGGGAGCACAGATACGCAGTATTTT.